Shown below are 32 T cell receptor beta chains from a single sample sequenced in a study of shared clonotypes between healthy human individuals. Naive CD8 populations comprised CD45RO-negative cells positively selected for CCR7, excluding terminally differentiated effector memory CD45RA+ cells. Data came from immunoSEQ multiplex PCR; TCRdb stores just in-frame clones and leaves some out. Here the sample spans about 870,000 clones, 92% being singletons. Sequences were obtained from naive CD8+ T cells sorted from blood. These receptors were collected from a man aged 30 to 45 in good health.

This clone was detected only a few times. The identical CDR3 is also encoded by other nucleotide sequences in the sample. The chain uses TRBV9 and TRBJ2-7; 7 bases map to TRBD1. V lost 4 bases to trimming and J lost 3 bases; unmatched junction nucleotides: 4. CDR1 and CDR2 (germline): SGDLS, YYNGEE. The CDR3 consists of 13 residues. In DNA form, the CDR3 reads TGTGCCAGCAGCCCCCGGGACAGCTACGAGCAGTACTTC. Its protein product is CASSPRDSYEQYF.

This chain links TRBV5-1 with TRBJ2-7; D tentatively reads TRBD1 or TRBD2 (5 bases each). CDR1 and CDR2 (germline): SGHRS, YFSETQ. V was trimmed by 5 bases and J by 1 base, leaving 13 bases between them. There are 14 residues in the CDR3. The CDR3 is CASSYPGRSYEQYF. CDR3 bases: TGCGCCAGCAGTTACCCGGGACGGTCCTACGAGCAGTACTTC.

V gene TRBV27 combines with J gene TRBJ2-1, with D possibly matching TRBD1 (5 bases). V was shortened by 8 bases and J by 0 bases, with 11 bases between the two germline ends. The CDR3 is 14 amino acids. The germline V gene has CDR1 MNHEY and CDR2 SMNVEV (reference sequence). The CDR3: CASSDTSSYNEQFF. CDR3 sequence (DNA): TGTGCCAGCTCGGACACCTCCTCCTACAATGAGCAGTTCTTC.

V gene TRBV9 combines with J gene TRBJ1-3; the D gene is possibly TRBD1 (5 bases). Trimming took off 3 bases at V and 0 bases at J, with 16 bases between the two ends. The CDR3 is made up of 17 amino acids. CDR1 and CDR2 (germline): SGDLS, YYNGEE. DNA for the CDR3: TGTGCCAGCAGCGGCAGAACGGGACGGATCTCTGGAAACACCATATATTTT. As protein: CASSGRTGRISGNTIYF.

The V gene is TRBV5-4, the J gene TRBJ2-7; D is undetermined. The CDR3 totals 12 residues. Trimming pared 5 bases from V and 3 bases from J, leaving 9 bases between. The germline gives CDR1 SGHNT, CDR2 YYREEE (reference sequence). CDR3 sequence reads: CASSLMGYEQYF. The CDR3 coding sequence is TGTGCCAGCAGTCTTATGGGCTACGAGCAGTACTTC.

J is TRBJ2-7 and V is TRBV29-1; either TRBD1 or TRBD2 may fit D (5 bases each). Germline values: CDR1 SQVTM, CDR2 ANQGSEA. The CDR3 is 12 residues long. V shed 3 bases and J shed 7 bases, with 13 bases lying between them. CDR3 sequence reads: CSVEGETGEQYF. CDR3 DNA sequence: TGCAGCGTTGAGGGGGAGACCGGGGAGCAGTACTTC.

In this sample, this clone turned up once. Here the CDR3 reads CATSLAGNFNEQFF. CDR3 in DNA: TGTGCCACCTCTCTAGCGGGAAATTTCAATGAGCAGTTCTTC. This chain uses TRBV15 with TRBJ2-1; 9 bases match TRBD2. Losses at the gene ends were 8 bases for V and 6 bases for J; bases not matched to a gene: 8. The germline gives CDR1 LNHNV, CDR2 YYDKDF (reference sequence). This CDR3 has 14 amino acids.

The genes are TRBV5-1 and TRBJ2-3, with D possibly matching TRBD1 (6 bases). Germline V gene sequence: CDR1 SGHRS, CDR2 YFSETQ. The CDR3 spans 15 residues. V was pared by 5 bases and J by 5 bases, with 18 bases between. The CDR3 spells CASSRITGNQDTQYF. CDR3 nucleotide sequence: TGCGCCAGCAGTCGTATTACAGGGAATCAAGATACGCAGTATTTT.

The chain recombines TRBV28 with TRBJ2-7; 7 nucleotides line up with TRBD1. This CDR3 has 16 residues. Per the germline V gene, CDR1 is MDHEN and CDR2 is SYDVKM. V dropped 5 bases and J dropped 3; count of bases not matched to a gene: 13. CDR3 sequence (DNA): TGTGCCAGCAGTCCCCGCGAGGGGACAGCGAACTACGAGCAGTACTTC. Protein product: CASSPREGTANYEQYF.

The chain has TRBV10-1 and TRBJ2-3, with 7 bases fitting TRBD2. V was pared by 0 bases and J by 0 bases, with 0 bases of the junction left unmatched. Germline CDR1 WNHNN, CDR2 SYGVQD (reference sequence). This CDR3 region has 15 residues. CDR3 amino acids: CASSESSGSTDTQYF. The CDR3 coding sequence is TGCGCCAGCAGTGAGTCTAGCGGGAGCACAGATACGCAGTATTTT.

In nucleotides, the CDR3 is TGTGCCAGCAGCTCTGGTTGGGGCCAAGCAGGAGCCTACAATGAGCAGTTCTTC. This encodes CASSSGWGQAGAYNEQFF. The rearrangement uses TRBV7-6 and TRBJ2-1, with a possible D match to TRBD1 (5 bases). CDR1 is SGHVS and CDR2 is FNYEAQ in the germline V gene. V shed 4 bases and J shed 2 bases, with 21 bases lying between them. The CDR3 consists of 18 residues.

The CDR3 sequence: CSAEGGLAGEGYQETQYF. CDR3 bases: TGCAGCGCCGAGGGTGGGTTAGCGGGAGAGGGGTACCAAGAGACCCAGTACTTC. V is TRBV29-1 and J is TRBJ2-5; 9 bases are shared with TRBD2. This CDR3 comprises 18 residues. Germline V gene lookup returns CDR1 SQVTM and CDR2 ANQGSEA. Unmatched junction bases numbered 18, after V lost 7 bases and J lost 0 bases.

V usage is TRBV19 and J usage is TRBJ2-7; D not resolved. CDR3 length: 13 residues. V lost 3 bases, J lost 4 bases, and 10 bases lay in between. Germline V gene data show CDR1 as LNHDA and CDR2 as SQIVND (reference sequence). The CDR3 loop reads CASSMLRVYEQYF. DNA for the CDR3: TGTGCCAGTAGTATGTTACGGGTATACGAGCAGTACTTC.

The chain employs TRBV5-8 and TRBJ1-1, with a tentative D call TRBD1 (5 bases). There are 15 residues in the CDR3. CDR1 SGHTS and CDR2 YDEGEE come from the germline V gene. The germline V and J ends were trimmed by 0 bases and 10 bases, with 19 bases remaining between them. The CDR3 loop reads CASSLGPGGEVRAFF. For the CDR3, the DNA is TGTGCCAGCAGCTTGGGACCGGGGGGAGAAGTGAGAGCTTTCTTT.

On this clone itself: Other DNA sequences of this sample code for an identical CDR3. This chain links TRBV7-9 with TRBJ2-7; D ambiguous. The CDR3 is 14 residues long. Germline values: CDR1 SEHNR, CDR2 FQNEAQ (reference sequence). V lost 2 bases to trimming and J lost 0 bases, with 8 bases between them. Here the CDR3 reads CASSLSESSYEQYF. The CDR3 DNA reads as TGTGCCAGCAGCTTAAGCGAGAGCTCCTACGAGCAGTACTTC. Supplemented by reference TRBV7-9 and TRBJ2-7, the full variable domain reads DTGVSQNPRHKITKRGQNVTFRCDPISEHNRLYWYRQTLGQGPEFLTYFQNEAQLEKSRLLSDRFSAERPKGSFSTLEIQRTEQGDSAMYLCASSLSESSYEQYFGPGTRLTVT.

This chain connects TRBV6-1 to TRBJ1-2; 9 nucleotides agree with TRBD1. Germline trimming cut 6 bases from V and 4 bases from J; bases unmatched to any gene: 9. There are 15 residues in the CDR3. Germline V CDR1 and CDR2: MNHNS, SASEGT. Here the CDR3 reads CASRTGTGSGYGYTF. Written as DNA, the CDR3 is TGTGCCAGCAGGACCGGGACAGGGAGTGGCTATGGCTACACCTTC.

The chain carries TRBV7-3 and TRBJ2-2; D is possibly TRBD2 (7 bases). V gave up 4 bases and J gave up 8 bases, with 17 bases separating them. Germline CDR1 is SGHTA and CDR2 is FQGTGA. The CDR3 loop spans 15 amino acids. Here the CDR3 reads CASSSLGGEPGELFF. CDR3 DNA sequence: TGTGCCAGCAGCTCCTTAGGGGGGGAGCCTGGGGAGCTGTTTTTT.

This clone was counted only a few times. Other DNA sequences in the sample encode the same CDR3. The chain links TRBV9 to TRBJ2-7; D uncertain. CDR3 length: 12 residues. Germline V gives CDR1 SGDLS, CDR2 YYNGEE. Trimming took 3 bases from V and 5 from J, leaving 9 bases between them. CDR3 in amino acids: CASSGPENEQYF. The CDR3 nucleotides read TGTGCCAGCAGCGGACCGGAGAACGAGCAGTACTTC.

The chain is built from TRBV6-5 and TRBJ1-3; D unresolved. Germline V lookup: CDR1 MNHEY, CDR2 SVGAGI. Trimming cost V 5 bases and J 1 base, with 9 bases left between them. The CDR3 is 14 residues long. CDR3 DNA sequence: TGTGCCAGCAGTAACCTGGGGTCTGGAAACACCATATATTTT. Translated: CASSNLGSGNTIYF.

The J gene is TRBJ1-2, the V gene TRBV5-1; 9 bases agree with TRBD1. CDR3 length: 17 amino acids. CDR1 and CDR2 (germline): SGHRS, YFSETQ. V lost 4 bases to trimming and J lost 1 base; unmatched junction nucleotides: 11. CDR3 sequence reads: CASSPQAAGQGNYGYTF. The DNA of the CDR3 is TGCGCCAGCAGCCCTCAAGCCGCGGGACAGGGTAACTATGGCTACACCTTC. The variable domain in full, completed from reference TRBV5-1 and TRBJ1-2, reads KAGVTQTPRYLIKTRGQQVTLSCSPISGHRSVSWYQQTPGQGLQFLFEYFSETQRNKGNFPGRFSGRQFSNSRSEMNVSTLELGDSALYLCASSPQAAGQGNYGYTFGSGTRLTVV.

V gene TRBV6-5 combines with J gene TRBJ2-1, with TRBD2 matching over 13 bases. Germline V gene sequence: CDR1 MNHEY, CDR2 SVGAGI. V dropped 4 bases and J dropped 8; count of bases not matched to a gene: 5. The CDR3 is 15 residues long. CDR3 residues: CASSFGLAGADEQFF. The CDR3 bases are TGTGCCAGCAGTTTCGGACTAGCGGGAGCCGATGAGCAGTTCTTC.

This clone was detected once. The rearrangement links TRBV27 to TRBJ2-1; a possible D gene is TRBD2 (6 bases). CDR3 size: 15 residues. CDR1 and CDR2 from the germline V gene are MNHEY and SMNVEV (reference sequence). The V and J ends lost 2 bases and 5 bases respectively, with 13 bases between them. CDR3 sequence reads: CASSLLVAAHNEQFF. CDR3 coding DNA: TGTGCCAGCAGTTTACTAGTAGCGGCACACAATGAGCAGTTCTTC.

The sample holds one count of this clone. The chain combines TRBV5-4 with TRBJ1-2; D might be TRBD1 (5 bases). Looked up from germline, CDR1 is SGHNT and CDR2 is YYREEE (reference sequence). The CDR3 consists of 13 residues. V was pared by 2 bases and J by 6 bases, with 11 bases between. This chain's CDR3 is CASSFLLRDGYTF. The CDR3 DNA is TGTGCCAGCAGCTTTCTCCTCAGGGATGGCTACACCTTC.

J is TRBJ2-2 and V is TRBV2; D perhaps matches TRBD1 (6 bases). The germline V and J ends were trimmed by 8 bases and 1 base, with 8 bases remaining between them. The CDR3 consists of 13 residues. Germline V gives CDR1 SNHLY, CDR2 FYNNEI. CDR3 loop: CASVQGNTGELFF. The DNA of the CDR3 is TGTGCCAGCGTACAGGGGAACACCGGGGAGCTGTTTTTT.

The genes are TRBV28 and TRBJ2-2; D might be TRBD2 (6 bases). Trimming left V 5 bases short and J 4 bases short, with 14 bases between. The CDR3 loop spans 15 amino acids. The germline V gene has CDR1 MDHEN and CDR2 SYDVKM. CDR3 in amino acids: CASSLEGPPTGELFF. For the CDR3, the DNA is TGTGCCAGCAGTCTGGAGGGTCCACCCACCGGGGAGCTGTTTTTT.

The CDR3 DNA reads TGTGCCAGCAGTAGCAGCGAAAGCCACGAGCAGTACTTC. This sequence encodes CASSSSESHEQYF. The rearrangement uses TRBV7-8 and TRBJ2-7, with D hard to call. Between the trimmed V and J ends, which lost 6 bases and 5 bases, there was a span of 14 bases. The length of the CDR3 is 13 residues. The V gene's germline CDR1 is SGHVS and CDR2 FQNEAQ.

This clone was observed once. The chain couples TRBV6-6 to TRBJ2-5; 9 bases align to TRBD1. The V gene end was trimmed by 7 bases and the J gene end by 5 bases; junction bases not matched to a gene: 5. Germline lookup yields CDR1 MNHNY and CDR2 SVGAGI (reference sequence). The CDR3 contains 13 residues. The CDR3 DNA follows: TGTGCCAGCAAAGACAGGGGGTTGGAGACCCAGTACTTC. It yields the protein CASKDRGLETQYF.

The gene calls are TRBV27 and TRBJ2-1; D gene uncertain. The CDR3 loop spans 14 amino acids. Trimming removed 8 bases at V and 6 bases at J, with 17 bases between. Germline V gene lookup returns CDR1 MNHEY and CDR2 SMNVEV (reference sequence). In nucleotides, the CDR3 is TGTGCCAGCTGCCACCGCGTGACTTCCAATGAGCAGTTCTTC. This sequence encodes CASCHRVTSNEQFF.

This sequence joins TRBV27 and TRBJ1-1, with D perhaps matching TRBD1 (6 bases). Germline lookup yields CDR1 MNHEY and CDR2 SMNVEV (reference sequence). Trimming pared 4 bases from V and 1 base from J, leaving 19 bases between. The CDR3 is 17 residues long. The CDR3 sequence: CASSSLRSGARNTEAFF. The CDR3 DNA reads TGTGCCAGCAGTTCTCTACGCTCAGGGGCGCGGAACACTGAAGCTTTCTTT.

The V and J genes are TRBV27 and TRBJ2-7; D possibly corresponds to TRBD1 (6 bases). CDR1 and CDR2 (germline): MNHEY, SMNVEV (reference sequence). The CDR3 has 19 amino acids. With 5 bases removed from V and 0 bases from J, the gap between germline ends came to 26 bases. The CDR3 DNA reads TGTGCCAGCAGTCCCTGGGACAAAAGAAATAGTAAAAGCTCCTACGAGCAGTACTTC. Protein sequence: CASSPWDKRNSKSSYEQYF.

The gene calls are TRBV29-1 and TRBJ1-1; D is undetermined. The V end lost 5 bases, the J end lost 5 bases, and 12 bases lay between the germline ends. Looked up from germline, CDR1 is SQVTM and CDR2 is ANQGSEA. There are 12 residues in the CDR3. The CDR3 loop is CSVKRKFTEAFF. CDR3 nucleotide sequence: TGCAGCGTTAAACGGAAATTTACTGAAGCTTTCTTT.

The rearrangement uses TRBV27 and TRBJ2-3, with D possibly being TRBD1 (6 bases). Trimming shortened V by 8 bases and J by 2 bases, and 20 bases separated the two germline ends. The V gene's germline CDR1 is MNHEY and CDR2 SMNVEV (reference sequence). The CDR3 is 16 amino acids. CDR3: CASGFKGTPVTDTQYF. The CDR3 region has the DNA TGTGCCAGCGGGTTTAAAGGGACACCAGTCACAGATACGCAGTATTTT.